Listed below are T cell receptor beta chains from one sample, sequenced in a study of T cells in Graves' hyperthyroidism and ophthalmopathy. A single record per CDR3 protein comes from TCRdb applying MiXCR to the multiplex PCR reads. In the table there are approximately 400,000 distinct CDR3 sequences, more than 13% of which are singletons. Sequenced input: blood. Receptors originate from a man aged 45 to 65 with Graves' ophthalmopathy. Each CDR3 is given with its conserved first and last residue. Fields, in order: J gene, V gene, clone size, CDR3 protein. Some rows mark clone size as missing; the rest say once, few, many or name a class of expanded clone.

TRBJ1-5,TRBV6-1,.,CAADRESQPQHF
TRBJ1-1,TRBV18,many,CASSGRSEAFF
TRBJ2-3,TRBV27,many,CASSWDGSGSHTDTQYF
TRBJ2-2,TRBV19,few,CASSRLAGDKTGELFF
TRBJ2-7,TRBV24-1,many,CATSTQGAYEQYF
TRBJ1-2,TRBV3-1,many,CASTGVPYYGYTF
TRBJ2-7,TRBV10-3,few,CAISESRRTYEQYF
TRBJ1-3,TRBV4-2,.,CASSQEENGLSGNTIYF
TRBJ2-3,TRBV6-1,.,CASSDLLAGPTDTQYF
TRBJ1-4,TRBV19,.,CASTRSTNEKLFF
TRBJ1-5,TRBV10-3,few,CAISDRDRGLGQPQHF
TRBJ1-5,TRBV6-2/TRBV6-3,few,CASSYSNPRGDPFSNQPQHF
TRBJ2-1,TRBV20-1,many,CSARTGTDSYNEQFF
TRBJ2-1,TRBV6-6,many,CASSYGAGGSYNEQFF
TRBJ1-5,TRBV30,many,CAWSAGGSQPQHF
TRBJ1-1,TRBV27,many,CASSLRGHTEAFF
TRBJ2-7,TRBV13,many,CASSGTAGTGRFGAYEQYF
TRBJ2-3,TRBV5-4,few,CASSWDARTDTQYF
TRBJ2-7,TRBV6-1,many,CASSEAPRASYEQYF
TRBJ1-1,TRBV3-1,many,CASSQVGRGLGTEAFF
TRBJ2-7,TRBV6-1,.,CASSGYRGGDRSSYEQYF
TRBJ2-1,TRBV18,many,CASSPTGTAEHNEQFF
TRBJ2-1,TRBV4-2,many,CASSPGQINEQFF
TRBJ2-3,TRBV10-3,.,CAISPTGSTDTQYF
TRBJ2-7,TRBV27,many,CASAKAGGPWEQYF
TRBJ2-7,TRBV30,few,CAWSVGASSEQYF
TRBJ2-7,TRBV12-3/TRBV12-4,many,CASRTGTGVNEQYF
TRBJ2-1,TRBV24-1,few,CATSGSGLAGGDEQFF
TRBJ2-6,TRBV9,many,CASTGANVLTF
TRBJ1-2,TRBV28,many,CASSRGPYGYTF
TRBJ1-2,TRBV2,.,CASRGVRGADGYTF
TRBJ2-1,TRBV18,many,CASSPPGRASYNEQFF